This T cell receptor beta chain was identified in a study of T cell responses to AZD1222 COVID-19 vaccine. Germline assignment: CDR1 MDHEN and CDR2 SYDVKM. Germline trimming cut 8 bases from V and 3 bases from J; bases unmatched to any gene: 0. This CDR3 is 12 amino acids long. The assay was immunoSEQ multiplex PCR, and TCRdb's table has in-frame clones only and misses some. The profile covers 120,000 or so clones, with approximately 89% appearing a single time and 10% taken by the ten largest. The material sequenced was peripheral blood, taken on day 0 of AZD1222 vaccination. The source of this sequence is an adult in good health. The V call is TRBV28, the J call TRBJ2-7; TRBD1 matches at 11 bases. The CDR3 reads CASGTGGYEQYF. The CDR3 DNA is TGTGCCAGCGGGACAGGGGGCTACGAGCAGTACTTC.